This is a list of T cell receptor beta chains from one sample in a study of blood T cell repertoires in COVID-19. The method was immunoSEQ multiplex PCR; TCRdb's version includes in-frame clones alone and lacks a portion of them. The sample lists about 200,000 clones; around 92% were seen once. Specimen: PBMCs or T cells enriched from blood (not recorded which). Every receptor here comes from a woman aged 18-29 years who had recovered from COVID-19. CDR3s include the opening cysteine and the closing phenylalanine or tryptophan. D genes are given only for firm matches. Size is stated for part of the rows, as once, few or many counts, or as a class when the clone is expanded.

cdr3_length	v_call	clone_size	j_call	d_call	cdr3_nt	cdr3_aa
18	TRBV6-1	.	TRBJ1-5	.	TGTGCCAGCAGTGAACCCTTTAGTTGGAGGGATAGCAATCAGCCCCAGCATTTT	CASSEPFSWRDSNQPQHF
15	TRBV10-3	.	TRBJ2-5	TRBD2	TGTGCCATCACCCCAGGAGACGGGGGGGCAGAGACCCAGTACTTC	CAITPGDGGAETQYF
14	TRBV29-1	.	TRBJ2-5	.	TGCAGCGTTCGCCCGGGGATCCCTGGGGAGACCCAGTACTTC	CSVRPGIPGETQYF
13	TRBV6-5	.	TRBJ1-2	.	TGTGCCAGCATAGCAGAGGAGGCTAGAGGCTACACCTTC	CASIAEEARGYTF
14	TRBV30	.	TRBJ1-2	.	TGTGCCTGGACTTCGGGGCCGGGGGGCTATGGCTACACCTTC	CAWTSGPGGYGYTF
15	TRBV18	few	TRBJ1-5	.	TGTGCCAGCTCACCGGAGACAGTTTCCTATCAGCCCCAGCATTTT	CASSPETVSYQPQHF
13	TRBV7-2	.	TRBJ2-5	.	TGTGCCAGCAGCTTTGGGGCCAGGGAGACCCAGTACTTC	CASSFGARETQYF
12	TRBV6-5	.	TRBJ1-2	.	TGTGCCAGCAGGGGCCCGAACTATGGCTACACCTTC	CASRGPNYGYTF
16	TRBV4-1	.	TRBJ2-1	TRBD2	TGCGCCAGCAGCACTCACGGGCCGGGGGGGCCCAATGAGCAGTTCTTC	CASSTHGPGGPNEQFF
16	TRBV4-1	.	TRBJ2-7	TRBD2	TGCGCCAGCAGCCATCCAACGCGGGGGGATACCTACGAGCAGTACTTC	CASSHPTRGDTYEQYF
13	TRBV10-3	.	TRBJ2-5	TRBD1	TGTGCCATCAGCCAGGGACAGCCAGAGACCCAGTACTTC	CAISQGQPETQYF
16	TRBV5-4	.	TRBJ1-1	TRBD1	TGTGCCAGCAGCTTGGCCGAGGCAGGGGGAGATTCGGAAGCTTTCTTT	CASSLAEAGGDSEAFF
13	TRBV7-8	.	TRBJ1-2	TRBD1	TGTGCCAGCAGCCGCGGACAGGCCGGTGGCTACACCTTC	CASSRGQAGGYTF
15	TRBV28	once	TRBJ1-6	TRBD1	TGTGCCAGCAGTCCGCCGGGACAGGGGGAATCACCCCTCCACTTT	CASSPPGQGESPLHF
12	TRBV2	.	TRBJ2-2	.	TGTGCCAGCAGTGTTAGCACCGGGGAGCTGTTTTTT	CASSVSTGELFF
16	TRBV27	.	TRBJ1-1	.	TGTGCCAGCAGTTTTGGATGGGGGGGCGGGAACACTGAAGCTTTCTTT	CASSFGWGGGNTEAFF
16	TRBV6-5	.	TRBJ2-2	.	TGTGCCAGCAGTTTTCGCCCCGGAGCGAACACCGGGGAGCTGTTTTTT	CASSFRPGANTGELFF
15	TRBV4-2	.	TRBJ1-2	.	TGTGCCAGCAGCCGAGCACAGGGTTCGGACTATGGCTACACCTTC	CASSRAQGSDYGYTF
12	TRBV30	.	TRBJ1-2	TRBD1	TGTGCCTGGAGGACAGGGTCCTATGGCTACACCTTC	CAWRTGSYGYTF
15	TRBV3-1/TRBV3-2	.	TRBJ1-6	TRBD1	TGTGCCAGCAGCCAGTCGACAGGGGGCAATTCACCCCTCCACTTT	CASSQSTGGNSPLHF
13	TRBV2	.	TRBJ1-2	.	TGTGCCAGCAGTGACTCGGAGGGGTATGGCTACACCTTC	CASSDSEGYGYTF
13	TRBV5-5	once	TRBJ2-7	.	TGTGCCAGCACCTCGGGGAATTCACGCGAGCAGTACTTC	CASTSGNSREQYF
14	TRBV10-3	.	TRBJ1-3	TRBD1	TGTGCCATCAGTGCAGGGGGCGTTGGAAACACCATATATTTT	CAISAGGVGNTIYF
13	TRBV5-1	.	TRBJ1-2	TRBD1	TGCGCCAGCAGCGAGGGGGCCGGCTATGGCTACACCTTC	CASSEGAGYGYTF
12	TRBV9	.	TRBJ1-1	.	TGTGCCAGCAGCGTAGCGGGGACTGAAGCTTTCTTT	CASSVAGTEAFF
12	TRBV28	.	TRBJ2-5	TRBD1	TGTGCCAGTAAACAGGGGATAGAGACCCAGTACTTC	CASKQGIETQYF
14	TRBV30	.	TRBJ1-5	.	TGTGCCTGGTCCCAGGGGAGTGGCAATCAGCCCCAGCATTTT	CAWSQGSGNQPQHF
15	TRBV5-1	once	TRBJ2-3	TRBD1	TGCGCCAGCAGCCCGGGACAGGGGAGCACAGATACGCAGTATTTT	CASSPGQGSTDTQYF
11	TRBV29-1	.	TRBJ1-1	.	TGCAGCGTTGATCGGGTAACTGAAGCTTTCTTT	CSVDRVTEAFF
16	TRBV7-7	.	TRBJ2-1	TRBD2	TGTGCCAGCAGCTTAGGTGGCGGGGGGCATACCAATGAGCAGTTCTTC	CASSLGGGGHTNEQFF
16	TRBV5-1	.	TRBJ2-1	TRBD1	TGCGCCAGCAGCTTGGCAGGTTGGACAGGGACAAATGAGCAGTTCTTC	CASSLAGWTGTNEQFF
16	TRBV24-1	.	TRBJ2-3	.	TGTGCCACCAGTGATTTGGATACGGGGTTCACAGATACGCAGTATTTT	CATSDLDTGFTDTQYF
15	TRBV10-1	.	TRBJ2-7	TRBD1	TGCGCCAGCAGTGACCGGGACAGGGTGTGCTACGAGCAGTACTTC	CASSDRDRVCYEQYF
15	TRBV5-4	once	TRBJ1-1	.	TGTGCCAGCAGCTTGTCTCGGAGGAGGGACACTGAAGCTTTCTTT	CASSLSRRRDTEAFF
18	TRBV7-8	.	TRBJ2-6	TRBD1	TGTGCCAGCAGCCGACCGGGACAGGATAGCGCTGGGGCCAACGTCCTGACTTTC	CASSRPGQDSAGANVLTF